The 21 T cell receptor beta chains listed next were all sequenced from one sample in a study of control samples from healthy donors and cancer patients. Produced via immunoSEQ multiplex PCR; TCRdb's table is partial and in-frame only. The sample shows about 100,000 clones, less than 90% of them seen only once. The sample was blood. Receptors originate from a woman between 50 and 59 years old in good health.

The sample holds a few counts of this clone. V and J are TRBV6-2 or TRBV6-3 and TRBJ2-7; the D gene is possibly TRBD1 (6 bases). The CDR3 loop spans 15 amino acids. Germline loops: CDR1 MNHEY, CDR2 SVGEGT. Trimming stripped 4 bases from V and 6 bases from J, with 19 bases between. The CDR3 DNA reads TGTGCCAGCAGTTCACGCAGGGGCGAGGGCGCCGAGCAGTACGTC. It codes for CASSSRRGEGAEQYV.

V usage is TRBV6-6 and J usage is TRBJ1-4; no firm D call. The length of the CDR3 is 15 residues. The germline gives CDR1 MNHNY, CDR2 SVGAGI (reference sequence). Trimming left V 2 bases short and J 6 bases short, with 13 bases between. This CDR3 reads CASSYPAAGDEKLFF. The CDR3 DNA is TGTGCCAGCAGTTACCCGGCCGCCGGCGATGAAAAACTGTTTTTT.

The chain employs TRBV7-9 and TRBJ1-5; TRBD1 is a possible D gene (5 bases). The V and J ends lost 5 bases and 7 bases respectively, with 18 bases between them. CDR3 length: 15 amino acids. Germline V gene sequence: CDR1 SEHNR, CDR2 FQNEAQ (reference sequence). CDR3 region: CASSAPGTSDQPQHF. The CDR3 DNA reads TGTGCCAGCAGCGCTCCCGGGACGTCTGACCAGCCCCAGCATTTT.

This clone has just a few counts. The rearrangement uses TRBV6-2 or TRBV6-3 and TRBJ2-7; no reliable D call. Deletions cut 6 bases from V and 3 bases from J, with 15 bases between. The germline CDR1 and CDR2 sequences are MNHEY and SVGEGT. CDR3 size: 14 residues. The CDR3 sequence is CASSRLLGDYEQYV. CDR3 coding DNA: TGTGCCAGCAGCCGTCTTCTAGGCGACTACGAGCAGTACGTC.

The chain couples TRBV7-2 to TRBJ2-7; D ambiguous. The CDR3 runs to 8 residues. Germline lookup yields CDR1 SGHTA and CDR2 FQGNSA. CDR3 residues: CASRVAVV. The CDR3 DNA reads as TGTGCCAGCAGGGTCGCGGTCGTC.

This chain connects TRBV19 to TRBJ2-1; the D is unclear. The V and J ends lost 5 bases and 4 bases respectively, with 9 bases between them. The germline V gene encodes CDR1 LNHDA and CDR2 SQIVND (reference sequence). This CDR3 region has 13 residues. Here the CDR3 DNA reads TGTGCCAGTAGTGCGTACAGTTACAATGAGCAGTTCTTC. It translates to CASSAYSYNEQFF. The variable domain in full, with the rest retrieved from reference TRBV19 and TRBJ2-1, is DGGITQSPKYLFRKEGQNVTLSCEQNLNHDAMYWYRQDPGQGLRLIYYSQIVNDFQKGDIAEGYSVSREKKESFPLTVTSAQKNPTAFYLCASSAYSYNEQFFGPGTRLTVL.

The chain recombines TRBV5-1 with TRBJ2-2, with 7 nucleotides matching TRBD1. Trimming at V came to 2 bases and at J to 4 bases, leaving 5 bases not matched to a gene. The CDR3 is 15 amino acids. Germline V lookup: CDR1 SGHRS, CDR2 YFSETQ. CDR3: CASSLRGPGTGELFF. For the CDR3, the DNA is TGCGCCAGCAGCTTAAGGGGGCCCGGCACCGGGGAGCTGTTTTTT. Variable domain in full (rest from reference TRBV5-1 and TRBJ2-2): KAGVTQTPRYLIKTRGQQVTLSCSPISGHRSVSWYQQTPGQGLQFLFEYFSETQRNKGNFPGRFSGRQFSNSRSEMNVSTLELGDSALYLCASSLRGPGTGELFFGEGSRLTVL.

The chain recombines TRBV27 with TRBJ1-5; D call uncertain. The germline gives CDR1 MNHEY, CDR2 SMNVEV (reference sequence). Trimming left V 6 bases short and J 3 bases short, with 18 bases between. The CDR3 totals 16 residues. The CDR3 here is CASRVMGRIDNQPQHF. The CDR3 nucleotides are TGTGCCAGCAGAGTTATGGGAAGAATCGACAATCAGCCCCAGCATTTT.

The chain employs TRBV5-1 and TRBJ2-3; perhaps TRBD2 as D (5 bases). V gave up 4 bases and J gave up 5 bases, with 17 bases separating them. Per germline, CDR1 SGHRS and CDR2 YFSETQ. The CDR3 sequence is 15 residues long. The DNA for the CDR3 is TGCGCCAGCAGCCCTGGACGGGGTGAGGGAGATACGCAGTATTTT. It specifies CASSPGRGEGDTQYF.

This chain links TRBV7-2 with TRBJ2-3; perhaps TRBD1 as D (5 bases). CDR3 size: 13 residues. CDR1 SGHTA and CDR2 FQGNSA come from the germline V gene. The CDR3 reads CAIPGLGADTQYF. CDR3 in DNA: TGTGCGATACCAGGGCTGGGCGCAGATACGCAGTATTTT.

The chain recombines TRBV5-6 with TRBJ1-4, with D unclear. Germline loops: CDR1 SGHDT, CDR2 YYEEEE. The length of the CDR3 is 15 residues. Trimming took 1 base from V and 6 from J, leaving 13 bases between them. The CDR3 loop reads CASSLSLAVYEKLFF. CDR3 coding DNA: TGTGCCAGCAGCTTGAGTTTGGCAGTATATGAAAAACTGTTTTTT.

The chain carries TRBV19 and TRBJ1-5; TRBD1 aligns across 10 bases. CDR1 and CDR2 (germline): LNHDA, SQIVND (reference sequence). This CDR3 spans 15 amino acids. V lost 10 bases, J lost 3 bases, and 9 bases stayed unmatched. CDR3 residues: CAIAGGTGDNQPQHF. As DNA, the CDR3 is TGTGCCATTGCAGGGGGGACAGGGGACAATCAGCCCCAGCATTTT.

With regard to this clone: Other DNA variants within this sample encode the same CDR3. This chain connects TRBV12-5 to TRBJ2-7; D possibly corresponds to TRBD2 (5 bases). CDR3 length: 15 residues. Germline CDR1 reads LGHNT; CDR2 reads FRNRAP. V dropped 3 bases and J dropped 2 bases, with 14 bases sitting between them. The CDR3 coding sequence is TGTGCTAGTGGTTTCTGGCCCACGGGGACCTACGAGCAGTACTTC. Its translation is CASGFWPTGTYEQYF.

The chain joins TRBV10-3 to TRBJ2-7; 8 bases are shared with TRBD2. Germline loops: CDR1 ENHRY, CDR2 SYGVKD. Germline trimming cut 1 base from V and 0 bases from J; bases unmatched to any gene: 5. This CDR3 is 16 amino acids long. The DNA of the CDR3 is TGTGCCATCAGTGAGTATGGCGGGGGGAGCTCCTACGAGCAGTACTTC. Translation: CAISEYGGGSSYEQYF.

The chain recombines TRBV4-2 with TRBJ1-2; 7 nucleotides align to TRBD1. The CDR3 loop spans 14 amino acids. The J segment lost 2 bases and the V segment lost 1 base, leaving 1 base of the junction unmatched. The germline V gene encodes CDR1 LGHNA and CDR2 YNFKEQ. The CDR3 spells CASSQVGQNYGYTF. CDR3 sequence (DNA): TGTGCCAGCAGCCAAGTGGGACAGAACTATGGCTACACCTTC.

The chain links TRBV27 to TRBJ2-3; D perhaps matches TRBD1 (5 bases). V shed 6 bases and J shed 8 bases, with 21 bases lying between them. Germline lookup yields CDR1 MNHEY and CDR2 SMNVEV (reference sequence). The CDR3 is 15 residues long. The CDR3 loop reads CASSQTEVRVGTQYF. In DNA form, the CDR3 reads TGTGCCAGCAGCCAGACAGAGGTCAGGGTCGGTACGCAGTATTTT.

This chain links TRBV4-3 with TRBJ1-2; 7 bases match TRBD1. Germline V CDR1 and CDR2: LGHNA, YSLEER. This CDR3 comprises 13 residues. V lost 3 bases to trimming and J lost 3 bases; unmatched junction nucleotides: 1. CDR3 nucleotides: TGCGCCAGCAGCCAGGGGACAGACTATGGCTACACCTTC. Translation gives CASSQGTDYGYTF.

The V gene is TRBV24-1, the J gene TRBJ2-5, with D perhaps given as TRBD1 or TRBD2 (5 bases each). V gave up 2 bases and J gave up 4 bases, with 13 bases separating them. Germline V gene lookup returns CDR1 KGHDR and CDR2 SFDVKD. The CDR3 runs 15 residues. CDR3 nucleotides: TGTGCCACCAGTGATTCCCGGGACCACCCAGAGACCCAGTACTTC. Protein: CATSDSRDHPETQYF.

This sequence joins TRBV29-1 and TRBJ2-3; TRBD2 aligns across 9 bases. V was pared by 5 bases and J by 3 bases, with 18 bases of the junction left unmatched. Germline V gene sequence: CDR1 SQVTM, CDR2 ANQGSEA. This CDR3 is 18 amino acids long. CDR3 residues: CSVPRGAGGPMLTDTQYF. The CDR3 nucleotides read TGCAGCGTTCCCAGGGGTGCGGGAGGGCCTATGTTGACAGATACGCAGTATTTT.

This clone turned up a few times. This rearrangement joins TRBV24-1 to TRBJ2-5; 7 bases line up with TRBD2. After removal of 3 bases from V and 2 bases from J, the junction contained 5 bases not matched to a gene. Per germline, CDR1 KGHDR and CDR2 SFDVKD. The CDR3 runs to 15 residues. In nucleotides, the CDR3 is TGTGCCACCAGTGATCCTCTAGCGGAACAAGAGACCCAGTACTTC. Protein sequence: CATSDPLAEQETQYF.

The V gene is TRBV11-2, the J gene TRBJ2-7, with 7 bases identical to TRBD2. V trimming: 5 bases; J trimming: 2 bases; junction bases outside the gene matches: 21. Germline CDR1 and CDR2: SGHAT and FQNNGV. This CDR3 is 19 amino acids long. The CDR3 DNA reads as TGTGCCAGCAGCCCATCAACGGGGGGTACAGCTCACCTCACCTACGAGCAGTACTTC. Encoded protein: CASSPSTGGTAHLTYEQYF.